This T cell receptor beta chain was captured by sequencing in a study of blood T cell repertoires in COVID-19. Repertoires were generated with immunoSEQ multiplex PCR, while TCRdb's copy carries only in-frame clones and drops some. The profile shows roughly 250,000 clones, approximately 90% of them singletons. Germline V gene data show CDR1 as MNHEY and CDR2 as SVGAGI. CDR3 length equals 15 residues. Trimming shortened V by 6 bases and J by 5 bases, and 19 bases separated the two germline ends. Input material: peripheral blood. The sequence was collected from a middle-aged woman who had recovered from COVID-19. The chain carries TRBV6-5 and TRBJ2-5; D perhaps matches TRBD2 (6 bases). CDR3 in amino acids: CASRRGSGARETQYF. The CDR3 DNA follows: TGTGCCAGCAGACGGGGGTCGGGAGCCAGGGAGACCCAGTACTTC.